A selection of T cell receptor beta chains follows, all from one sample in a study of T cell repertoires in cytomegalovirus infection. A single record per CDR3 protein comes from TCRdb applying MiXCR to the reads. The sample includes 200,000 or so distinct CDR3 sequences, 15% to 20% of them seen just once. Sequencing was performed on PBMCs. Receptors originate from a human donor in good health (CMV status not recorded). Some clones in this sample may be carry-over from other donors' samples. CDR3s include the opening cysteine and the closing phenylalanine or tryptophan. Fields, in order: clone size, V gene, D gene, J gene, CDR3 protein, CDR3 DNA. D genes are given only for firm matches. Only some rows state a clone size, as once, few, many or a class for expanded clones.

clone_size: many
v_call: TRBV12-3/TRBV12-4
d_call: -
j_call: TRBJ1-2
cdr3_aa: CASSSRVDYGYTF
cdr3_nt: TGTGCCAGCAGTTCCAGGGTAGACTATGGCTACACCTTC

clone_size: -
v_call: TRBV25-1
d_call: -
j_call: TRBJ1-6
cdr3_aa: CASSETATGAGDSPLHF
cdr3_nt: TGTGCCAGCAGTGAAACGGCAACGGGAGCAGGGGATTCACCCCTCCACTTT

clone_size: -
v_call: TRBV6-2/TRBV6-3
d_call: -
j_call: TRBJ2-1
cdr3_aa: CASTPGGFEQFF
cdr3_nt: TGTGCCAGCACCCCCGGCGGCTTTGAGCAGTTCTTC

clone_size: few
v_call: TRBV3-1
d_call: -
j_call: TRBJ2-3
cdr3_aa: CASSSRPAGDTQYF
cdr3_nt: TGTGCCAGCAGCTCCCGGCCGGCGGGGGATACGCAGTATTTT

clone_size: -
v_call: TRBV2
d_call: -
j_call: TRBJ1-1
cdr3_aa: CAGRAALPGNTEAFF
cdr3_nt: TGTGCCGGACGGGCAGCGTTACCAGGGAACACTGAAGCTTTCTTT

clone_size: -
v_call: TRBV20-1
d_call: -
j_call: TRBJ1-6
cdr3_aa: CSATPGPTSPLHF
cdr3_nt: TGCAGTGCTACCCCAGGGCCGACTTCACCCCTCCACTTT

clone_size: few
v_call: TRBV5-5
d_call: -
j_call: TRBJ1-1
cdr3_aa: CASSLVVAENTEAFF
cdr3_nt: TGTGCCAGCAGCTTGGTGGTCGCTGAGAACACTGAAGCTTTCTTT

clone_size: -
v_call: TRBV5-6
d_call: TRBD1
j_call: TRBJ1-5
cdr3_aa: CASSLKGQGVLQPQHF
cdr3_nt: TGTGCCAGCAGCTTGAAAGGACAGGGGGTTTTGCAGCCCCAGCATTTT

clone_size: -
v_call: TRBV6-5
d_call: TRBD2
j_call: TRBJ2-7
cdr3_aa: CASRLGGAGVLNEQYF
cdr3_nt: TGTGCCAGCAGACTCGGGGGAGCGGGAGTTCTGAACGAGCAGTACTTC

clone_size: -
v_call: TRBV7-2
d_call: -
j_call: TRBJ1-2
cdr3_aa: CASSLNTNYGYTF
cdr3_nt: TGTGCCAGCAGCTTGAACACTAACTATGGCTACACCTTC

clone_size: -
v_call: TRBV19
d_call: -
j_call: TRBJ2-1
cdr3_aa: CPSSRAYYNEQFF
cdr3_nt: TGTCCCAGTAGTAGGGCTTACTACAATGAGCAGTTCTTC

clone_size: -
v_call: TRBV29-1
d_call: TRBD1
j_call: TRBJ1-1
cdr3_aa: CRGDSPNTEAFF
cdr3_nt: TGCAGGGGGGACAGTCCGAACACTGAAGCTTTCTTT

clone_size: -
v_call: TRBV23-1
d_call: -
j_call: TRBJ2-4
cdr3_aa: CASSHRAGALSRKNIQYF
cdr3_nt: TGCGCCAGCAGTCACAGGGCAGGGGCCCTAAGTAGGAAAAACATTCAGTACTTC

clone_size: -
v_call: TRBV4-1
d_call: TRBD1
j_call: TRBJ1-1
cdr3_aa: CASSQYTGANMNTEAFF
cdr3_nt: TGCGCCAGCAGCCAATACACAGGGGCAAATATGAACACTGAAGCTTTCTTT